Listed here is a single T cell receptor beta chain. This sample was taken from a study of blood T cells in healthy people across ages. Investigators took roughly 10 milliliters of peripheral blood from every donor. CDR1 MGHRA and CDR2 YSYEKL come from the germline V gene. The CDR3 is 20 residues long. Trimming removed 1 base at V and 1 base at J, with 26 bases between. Next came a second PCR, run for about 6 to 11 cycles, which used a sample-barcoded 5' primer along with a J-beta primer mix. Each cDNA molecule was tagged by a template-switch adaptor with 12 random nucleotides. Samples each returned at least 2.5 million CDR3-containing paired-end reads. TCRdb used MiXCR to reprocess the 5' RACE reads, holding one entry per CDR3 protein. The sample holds approximately 1.5 million distinct CDR3 sequences; about 42% are singletons and the top ten take about 4%.

V is TRBV4-1 and J is TRBJ2-7, with D perhaps matching TRBD1 (5 bases). This TCR came from a woman aged 18-29 years in good health. Sample: blood. Here the CDR3 reads CASSQVKTTGVSSFSYEQYF. In DNA, the CDR3 is TGCGCCAGCAGCCAAGTTAAAACAACAGGCGTTTCTTCTTTTTCCTACGAGCAGTACTTC.